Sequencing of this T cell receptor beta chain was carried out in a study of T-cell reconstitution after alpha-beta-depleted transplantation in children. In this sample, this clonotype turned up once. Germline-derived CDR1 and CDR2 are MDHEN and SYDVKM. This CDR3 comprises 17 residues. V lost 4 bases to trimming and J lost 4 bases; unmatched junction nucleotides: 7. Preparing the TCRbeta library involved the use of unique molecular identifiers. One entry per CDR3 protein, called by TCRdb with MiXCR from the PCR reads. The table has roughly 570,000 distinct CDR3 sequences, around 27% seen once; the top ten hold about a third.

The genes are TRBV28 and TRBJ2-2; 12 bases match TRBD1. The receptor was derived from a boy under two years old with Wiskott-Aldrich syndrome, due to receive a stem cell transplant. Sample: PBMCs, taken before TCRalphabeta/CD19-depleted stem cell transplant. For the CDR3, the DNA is TGTGCCAGCAGTTCGACCGGGACAGGGGGCATCACCGGGGAGCTGTTTTTT. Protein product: CASSSTGTGGITGELFF.